One T cell receptor beta chain is described in this entry. Its antigen is unknown. This record belongs to a study of coeliac disease. Study results and caveats: Few TRB amino acid sequences were shared between samples; most were unique. Control samples showed higher TRB and TRG clonality than intraepithelial and lamina propria samples in active celiac disease.

Generated by immunoSEQ multiplex PCR, the TCRdb table keeps only in-frame clones and is missing some. There are fewer than 5,500 clones in the sample; nearly 55% occur only once, and about 6% lies in the top ten. One frozen approximately 500,000-cell aliquot per fraction was sequenced. The CDR3 contains 12 residues. The ends were cut back, 5 bases at V and 2 bases at J, with 5 bases in the middle. The germline V gene encodes CDR1 SGHTA and CDR2 FQGNSA. The receptor was derived from a woman under 40 with active celiac disease. The material sequenced was intraepithelial lymphocytes from the gut. V is TRBV7-2 and J is TRBJ2-3; D is unresolved. This chain's CDR3 is CASSLSTDTQYF. The CDR3 DNA reads TGTGCCAGCAGCCTGTCCACAGATACGCAGTATTTT.